The clone carrying this T cell receptor beta chain has a single count. The data were obtained in a study of T cell changes during pregnancy in multiple sclerosis. Measured with immunoSEQ multiplex PCR; TCRdb has only the in-frame clones, and not every one. The sample contains fewer than 55,000 clones, 80% to 95% of which appear only once. Unmatched junction bases numbered 14, after V lost 5 bases and J lost 0 bases. The CDR3 has 18 residues. CDR1 and CDR2 (germline): LGHNT, FRNRAP. The chain combines TRBV12-5 with TRBJ2-3; 7 positions agree with TRBD1. This TCR was recovered from a female donor with multiple sclerosis, enrolled in a pregnancy study. The material was peripheral blood, obtained after pregnancy. The CDR3 DNA reads as TGTGCTAGTGGTCGAATCACCCGGACAGGCTCTAGCACAGATACGCAGTATTTT. Encoded protein: CASGRITRTGSSTDTQYF.